The present T cell receptor beta chain was sequenced within a study of cytomegalovirus exposure and HLA in healthy donors. It was with 60 Vbeta and 13 Jbeta primers that the PCR ran. As originally analysed: An analysis that came later counted roughly 87 million unique TCR beta chains, approximately 12 million shared. Some clones are missing from TCRdb's copy, which holds only in-frame ones; the method was immunoSEQ multiplex PCR. For V, J and clone size, that table is used; D and trimming come from the DNA. The sample lists under 200,000 clones, roughly 74% occurring once. Notes on this clone: No antigen is known for it.

V trimming: 7 bases; J trimming: 2 bases; junction bases outside the gene matches: 8. Germline values: CDR1 MNHNS, CDR2 SASEGT. This CDR3 has 15 amino acids. Those who donated were healthy bone marrow donors. Overall study results and limits: The productive fraction for most TCR beta V segments was about 90% or about 30% in an earlier analysis. Available immune exposure information was restricted to CMV serostatus only.

The V and J genes are TRBV6-1 and TRBJ1-2; 9 positions agree with TRBD1. Sequenced sample: PBMCs. The TCR sequence derives from a woman aged 40 to 55 in good health and CMV-seropositive. The CDR3 loop is CASILTGQGNYGYTF. The CDR3 region has the DNA TGTGCCAGCATCTTAACAGGACAGGGGAACTATGGCTACACCTTC.